This TCR beta chain was captured by sequencing in a study of cytomegalovirus exposure and HLA in healthy donors. Study-wide points: Versus the approximately 670-donor mean, an Asian-associated ancestry cluster reportedly showed fewer N-insertions in a later analysis. There were several of the most significant clusters that appeared linked to common viral pathogens in a later analysis. Highly shared variants forming one cluster were likely a sequencing artifact. When presence/absence was analysed, sequencing depth was taken to be roughly uniform across donors.

Germline CDR1 is SGHNT and CDR2 is YENEEA. This CDR3 spans 15 amino acids. V lost 5 bases, J lost 4 bases, and 3 bases stayed unmatched. A multiplex PCR was run with 60 Vbeta primers and 13 Jbeta primers. The method was immunoSEQ multiplex PCR; TCRdb's version includes in-frame clones alone and lacks a portion of them. The data contain 150,000 or so clones, 65% to 75% of them seen just once; the ten biggest clones take up roughly 2.5%. This clone showed up just once. The antigen is not known. Sequenced material: PBMCs. The TCR originated in a human donor in good health. The genes are TRBV11-3 and TRBJ2-2; 11 positions match TRBD1. CDR3 residues: CASSRDRGSTGELFF. CDR3 bases: TGTGCCAGCAGCCGGGACAGGGGGTCCACCGGGGAGCTGTTTTTT.